Listed below are T cell receptor beta chains from one sample, sequenced in a study of shared clonotypes between healthy human individuals. TCRdb keeps only in-frame clones here, not all; method: immunoSEQ multiplex PCR. The table shows over a million clones, with roughly 96% occurring only once. Input material: naive CD4+ T cells sorted from blood. Receptors originate from a man aged 25-45 years in good health. The CDR3 runs from the conserved cysteine through the conserved F or W. D genes are given only for firm matches. Some rows have no size entry. The others give once, few or many, or a class for an expanded clone.

CDR3nt: TGTGCCACCAGCTCGGACAACCGCATGGGCTATGGCTACACCTTC
CDR3aa: CATSSDNRMGYGYTF
j_gene: TRBJ1-2
v_gene: TRBV15
d_gene: NA
abundance: NA

CDR3nt: TGTGCCAGCAGTGCAAGGACTCGAAACACCATATATTTT
CDR3aa: CASSARTRNTIYF
j_gene: TRBJ1-3
v_gene: TRBV6-1
d_gene: NA
abundance: NA

CDR3nt: TGCGCCAGCAGCCAACAGCCCAGCTCCTACAATGAGCAGTTCTTC
CDR3aa: CASSQQPSSYNEQFF
j_gene: TRBJ2-1
v_gene: TRBV4-3
d_gene: NA
abundance: NA

CDR3nt: TGTGCTAGCAGCACCTTACCTGGCGGGGAGACCCAGTACTTC
CDR3aa: CASSTLPGGETQYF
j_gene: TRBJ2-5
v_gene: TRBV7-7
d_gene: NA
abundance: NA

CDR3nt: TGTGCCAGCAGCCAAGGGGACAATGGAAACACCATATATTTT
CDR3aa: CASSQGDNGNTIYF
j_gene: TRBJ1-3
v_gene: TRBV4-2
d_gene: NA
abundance: NA

CDR3nt: TGTGCCAGCAGCCCCCGTTCGGGAGGCCCTTACAATGAGCAGTTCTTC
CDR3aa: CASSPRSGGPYNEQFF
j_gene: TRBJ2-1
v_gene: TRBV9
d_gene: TRBD2
abundance: NA

CDR3nt: TGCAGCGTTGGGCTAGCGGAAAGCACAGATACGCAGTATTTT
CDR3aa: CSVGLAESTDTQYF
j_gene: TRBJ2-3
v_gene: TRBV29-1
d_gene: TRBD2
abundance: NA

CDR3nt: TGTGCCAGCAGCTTAGCTTTGGCCAGAGGGGGAGATACGCAGTATTTT
CDR3aa: CASSLALARGGDTQYF
j_gene: TRBJ2-3
v_gene: TRBV7-9
d_gene: NA
abundance: once

CDR3nt: TGTGCCAGCAGCTCGAATTCGGGACAGGGGGCGGGAGCCAAAAACATTCAGTACTTC
CDR3aa: CASSSNSGQGAGAKNIQYF
j_gene: TRBJ2-4
v_gene: TRBV7-2
d_gene: TRBD1
abundance: NA

CDR3nt: TGTGCCAGTCCCAATGCGGCTCTAGCGGGACTCAATGAGCAGTTCTTC
CDR3aa: CASPNAALAGLNEQFF
j_gene: TRBJ2-1
v_gene: TRBV7-9
d_gene: TRBD2
abundance: NA

CDR3nt: TGTGCCAGCAGCTGGGGGACTACTTACAATGAGCAGTTCTTC
CDR3aa: CASSWGTTYNEQFF
j_gene: TRBJ2-1
v_gene: TRBV9
d_gene: TRBD2
abundance: NA

CDR3nt: TGTGCCAGCAGAAGGGGGGACACCGGGGAGCTGTTTTTT
CDR3aa: CASRRGDTGELFF
j_gene: TRBJ2-2
v_gene: TRBV27
d_gene: NA
abundance: once

CDR3nt: TGTGCCAGCAGCGGATCGACAGGGGTCTACGAGCAGTACTTC
CDR3aa: CASSGSTGVYEQYF
j_gene: TRBJ2-7
v_gene: TRBV9
d_gene: TRBD1
abundance: NA

CDR3nt: TGTGCCAGCAGTGAACGGTTAGGAGCCGGGGAGCTGTTTTTT
CDR3aa: CASSERLGAGELFF
j_gene: TRBJ2-2
v_gene: TRBV2
d_gene: NA
abundance: NA

CDR3nt: TGTGCCAGCAACCAGGGTTTGACCTACGAGCAGTACTTC
CDR3aa: CASNQGLTYEQYF
j_gene: TRBJ2-7
v_gene: TRBV2
d_gene: NA
abundance: NA

CDR3nt: TGTGCCAGCAGACACGGACTGGTCCCCGCGTCACGGCAGTTCTTC
CDR3aa: CASRHGLVPASRQFF
j_gene: TRBJ2-1
v_gene: TRBV6-4
d_gene: NA
abundance: NA

CDR3nt: TGTGCCAGCAGTTTATCTGGGGGTGGCACAGATACGCAGTATTTT
CDR3aa: CASSLSGGGTDTQYF
j_gene: TRBJ2-3
v_gene: TRBV27
d_gene: NA
abundance: NA

CDR3nt: TGTGCCAGCAGCGTACTAGCGGGAGGACACGAGCAGTACTTC
CDR3aa: CASSVLAGGHEQYF
j_gene: TRBJ2-7
v_gene: TRBV5-4
d_gene: TRBD2
abundance: NA

CDR3nt: TGTGCCAGCAGCTTAGCCGTAACAGGCGGTAGCAATCAGCCCCAGCATTTT
CDR3aa: CASSLAVTGGSNQPQHF
j_gene: TRBJ1-5
v_gene: TRBV7-9
d_gene: NA
abundance: NA

CDR3nt: TGCAGTGCTACCAGATTGGGTGAGCAGTTCTTC
CDR3aa: CSATRLGEQFF
j_gene: TRBJ2-1
v_gene: TRBV20-1
d_gene: NA
abundance: NA

CDR3nt: TGTGCCAGCACCATCACGGGAGAGACCCAGTACTTC
CDR3aa: CASTITGETQYF
j_gene: TRBJ2-5
v_gene: TRBV7-6
d_gene: NA
abundance: NA

CDR3nt: TGTGCCAGTAGTAGACTAGCGGCATACACAGATACGCAGTATTTT
CDR3aa: CASSRLAAYTDTQYF
j_gene: TRBJ2-3
v_gene: TRBV19
d_gene: TRBD2
abundance: NA

CDR3nt: TGCGCCAGCAGCTTGTCTCAGGGATGGGAGGGGGACTATGGCTACACCTTC
CDR3aa: CASSLSQGWEGDYGYTF
j_gene: TRBJ1-2
v_gene: TRBV5-1
d_gene: NA
abundance: NA

CDR3nt: TGCAGCGTTGTACAGGGCACCGGGGAGCTGTTTTTT
CDR3aa: CSVVQGTGELFF
j_gene: TRBJ2-2
v_gene: TRBV29-1
d_gene: NA
abundance: NA

CDR3nt: TGCGCCAGCAGCGTTCAAGGAGATCAGCCCCAGCATTTT
CDR3aa: CASSVQGDQPQHF
j_gene: TRBJ1-5
v_gene: TRBV10-1
d_gene: NA
abundance: NA

CDR3nt: TGTGCCAGCAGCTTAGATACAGTCCTTTACAATGAGCAGTTCTTC
CDR3aa: CASSLDTVLYNEQFF
j_gene: TRBJ2-1
v_gene: TRBV7-9
d_gene: NA
abundance: NA

CDR3nt: TGTGCCAGCAGCCAGTTAGCGGGAATCTACGAGCAGTACTTC
CDR3aa: CASSQLAGIYEQYF
j_gene: TRBJ2-7
v_gene: TRBV14
d_gene: TRBD2
abundance: NA

CDR3nt: TGCGCCAGATCGGAAGTAAGGGAAAAACTGTTTTTT
CDR3aa: CARSEVREKLFF
j_gene: TRBJ1-4
v_gene: TRBV5-1
d_gene: NA
abundance: NA

CDR3nt: TGTGCCAGCAGCATGAATAGGGGCATGACCGCCGGGGAGCTGTTTTTT
CDR3aa: CASSMNRGMTAGELFF
j_gene: TRBJ2-2
v_gene: TRBV9
d_gene: NA
abundance: NA

CDR3nt: TGTGCCAGCAGAGAACAGGGTTCTGGCTACACCTTC
CDR3aa: CASREQGSGYTF
j_gene: TRBJ1-2
v_gene: TRBV6-5
d_gene: NA
abundance: once

CDR3nt: TGTGCCAGCAGGGAGGACTTCATGAACACTGAAGCTTTCTTT
CDR3aa: CASREDFMNTEAFF
j_gene: TRBJ1-1
v_gene: TRBV6-1
d_gene: NA
abundance: NA

CDR3nt: TGCGCCAGCAGCTTTCGGGGCCCAGATACGCAGTATTTT
CDR3aa: CASSFRGPDTQYF
j_gene: TRBJ2-3
v_gene: TRBV5-1
d_gene: NA
abundance: NA

CDR3nt: TGCGCCAGCAGCTTGGGACAGGGAGATAGACTAAACTATGGCTACACCTTC
CDR3aa: CASSLGQGDRLNYGYTF
j_gene: TRBJ1-2
v_gene: TRBV5-1
d_gene: TRBD1
abundance: once

CDR3nt: TGTGCCAGCAGTTTACGAACGGCGGATGGGCATCAGCCCCAGCATTTT
CDR3aa: CASSLRTADGHQPQHF
j_gene: TRBJ1-5
v_gene: TRBV27
d_gene: NA
abundance: NA

CDR3nt: TGTGCCAGCAGCCCAGGGTTTTTAGGCAAAAACATTCAGTACTTC
CDR3aa: CASSPGFLGKNIQYF
j_gene: TRBJ2-4
v_gene: TRBV7-9
d_gene: NA
abundance: NA

CDR3nt: TGTGCCAGCAGTGAGGACAATAGCAATCAGCCCCAGCATTTT
CDR3aa: CASSEDNSNQPQHF
j_gene: TRBJ1-5
v_gene: TRBV27
d_gene: NA
abundance: NA

CDR3nt: TGTGCCAGCAGCTTAGCGGGGGCCGGGGATACGCAGTATTTT
CDR3aa: CASSLAGAGDTQYF
j_gene: TRBJ2-3
v_gene: TRBV7-9
d_gene: NA
abundance: NA

CDR3nt: TGTGCCAGCAGCGTAGATCGAGGGGCGGGAGCGTGGATCTCAGTAGGAGATACGCAGTATTTT
CDR3aa: CASSVDRGAGAWISVGDTQYF
j_gene: TRBJ2-3
v_gene: TRBV9
d_gene: TRBD2
abundance: NA

CDR3nt: TGCGCCAGCAAGGTGCCCCCTGGAAACACCATATATTTT
CDR3aa: CASKVPPGNTIYF
j_gene: TRBJ1-3
v_gene: TRBV5-1
d_gene: NA
abundance: NA

CDR3nt: TGTGCCAGCTGCCGAGGGACTAGTTCGGGCGAGCAGTACTTC
CDR3aa: CASCRGTSSGEQYF
j_gene: TRBJ2-7
v_gene: TRBV28
d_gene: TRBD2
abundance: NA

CDR3nt: TGCGCCAGCAGCCAAGATAGACGGACGAACACTGAAGCTTTCTTT
CDR3aa: CASSQDRRTNTEAFF
j_gene: TRBJ1-1
v_gene: TRBV4-1
d_gene: NA
abundance: NA

CDR3nt: TGTGCCAGCAGCTTAGGGGGTTCAGACGTGGATGAGCAGTTCTTC
CDR3aa: CASSLGGSDVDEQFF
j_gene: TRBJ2-1
v_gene: TRBV11-2
d_gene: NA
abundance: NA

CDR3nt: TGTGCCAGCAGTGAAGTTTTTAGGGTCGGCGAGCAGTACTTC
CDR3aa: CASSEVFRVGEQYF
j_gene: TRBJ2-7
v_gene: TRBV6-1
d_gene: NA
abundance: NA

CDR3nt: TGTGCCAGCAGTTACTCGACGCAGGGGGATCAGCCCCAGCATTTT
CDR3aa: CASSYSTQGDQPQHF
j_gene: TRBJ1-5
v_gene: TRBV6-6
d_gene: TRBD1
abundance: NA

CDR3nt: TGTGCCAGCAGCCCCCAGGGGCCCCTTTACGAGCAGTACTTC
CDR3aa: CASSPQGPLYEQYF
j_gene: TRBJ2-7
v_gene: TRBV14
d_gene: NA
abundance: NA

CDR3nt: TGTGCCAGCAGCTTAGGCCCCGGCACAGATACGCAGTATTTT
CDR3aa: CASSLGPGTDTQYF
j_gene: TRBJ2-3
v_gene: TRBV7-3
d_gene: NA
abundance: NA

CDR3nt: TGCGCCAGCAGCTTGGAGGAAGGGGGCTATGGCTACACCTTC
CDR3aa: CASSLEEGGYGYTF
j_gene: TRBJ1-2
v_gene: TRBV5-1
d_gene: NA
abundance: NA

CDR3nt: TGTGCCAGCAGCGCGGGACAATCTGGGGCCAACGTCCTGACTTTC
CDR3aa: CASSAGQSGANVLTF
j_gene: TRBJ2-6
v_gene: TRBV5-6
d_gene: NA
abundance: once

CDR3nt: TGTGCCAGCAGCGCATTCCGGGGGAATGAGCAGTTCTTC
CDR3aa: CASSAFRGNEQFF
j_gene: TRBJ2-1
v_gene: TRBV7-2
d_gene: NA
abundance: NA

CDR3nt: TGTGCCAGCAGCTTGACGCGCGGGAGCGCAGATACGCAGTATTTT
CDR3aa: CASSLTRGSADTQYF
j_gene: TRBJ2-3
v_gene: TRBV5-6
d_gene: TRBD2
abundance: NA

CDR3nt: TGTGCCAGCAGCCTCACAGGGGCCCAAGAGACCCAGTACTTC
CDR3aa: CASSLTGAQETQYF
j_gene: TRBJ2-5
v_gene: TRBV7-2
d_gene: TRBD1
abundance: NA

CDR3nt: TGTGCCAGCAGCTTGGGGGGACTGCCAAGATACGAGCAGTACTTC
CDR3aa: CASSLGGLPRYEQYF
j_gene: TRBJ2-7
v_gene: TRBV5-6
d_gene: NA
abundance: once

CDR3nt: TGTGCCAGTAGTACCGCCGCCCGGACAGTCTATGGCTACACCTTC
CDR3aa: CASSTAARTVYGYTF
j_gene: TRBJ1-2
v_gene: TRBV19
d_gene: NA
abundance: NA

CDR3nt: TGTGCCAGCACCTACAAGCGGACAAACACTGAAGCTTTCTTT
CDR3aa: CASTYKRTNTEAFF
j_gene: TRBJ1-1
v_gene: TRBV6-6
d_gene: NA
abundance: NA

CDR3nt: TGTGCCAGCAGCTCTAGCGGGGTGAACACAGATACGCAGTATTTT
CDR3aa: CASSSSGVNTDTQYF
j_gene: TRBJ2-3
v_gene: TRBV11-2
d_gene: TRBD2
abundance: NA

CDR3nt: TGCAGCGTTGGAGACCGGACAGGGGGGTCTCCTGGGGCCAACGTCCTGACTTTC
CDR3aa: CSVGDRTGGSPGANVLTF
j_gene: TRBJ2-6
v_gene: TRBV29-1
d_gene: TRBD1
abundance: NA

CDR3nt: TGTGCCAGCAGTTTAGGGACAGGGAGGAAAGGACAGCCCCAGCATTTT
CDR3aa: CASSLGTGRKGQPQHF
j_gene: TRBJ1-5
v_gene: TRBV27
d_gene: TRBD1
abundance: NA

CDR3nt: TGTGCCAGCAGCGGGGGGACACGGACGAACACTGAAGCTTTCTTT
CDR3aa: CASSGGTRTNTEAFF
j_gene: TRBJ1-1
v_gene: TRBV13
d_gene: NA
abundance: NA